This passage covers 25 T cell receptor beta chains from one sample sequenced in a study of CD8+CD57+ T cells in acquired aplastic anemia. CDR3 and TCR beta VDJ profiling relied on genomic DNA as the template. TCRdb ran MiXCR on the reads and lists one entry per CDR3 protein. The sample lists approximately 170,000 distinct CDR3 sequences, about 64% occurring once. The material sequenced was sorted CD4+, CD8+, or CD8+CD57+ T cells (not recorded which) from PBMCs. These receptors all stem from a human donor in good health.

This clonotype occurred a few times. The genes are TRBV6-4 and TRBJ2-2; 7 nucleotides align to TRBD1. This CDR3 has 13 amino acids. J lost 7 bases, V lost 11 bases, and 10 bases had no gene match. Per the germline V gene, CDR1 is MRHNA and CDR2 is SNTAGT. In DNA, the CDR3 is TGTGCCCCCAAGAGGGGGCGCGACGGGGAGCTGTTTTTT. Its translation is CAPKRGRDGELFF.

This clonotype was detected ten times or more. The CDR3 DNA is TGTGCCAGCAGCGTCGGAACTAGCGGGAGGGCCGTGGGCGAGCAGTACTTC. As protein: CASSVGTSGRAVGEQYF. This chain links TRBV9 with TRBJ2-7, with 13 bases fitting TRBD2. CDR1 is SGDLS and CDR2 is YYNGEE in the germline V gene. The CDR3 spans 17 residues. V trimming: 2 bases; J trimming: 6 bases; junction bases outside the gene matches: 11.

This clonotype was recorded at least ten times. The chain is built from TRBV10-2 and TRBJ2-7; D is ambiguous. This CDR3 region has 14 residues. The V end was cut by 2 bases, the J end by 0 bases, with 8 bases between. Germline V gene lookup returns CDR1 WSHSY and CDR2 SAAADI. The CDR3: CASSEQTPSYEQYF. CDR3 bases: TGCGCCAGCAGTGAGCAGACCCCCTCCTACGAGCAGTACTTC.

Worth noting for this clonotype: Being one base from a much bigger clone, this may be a read error. This chain uses TRBV7-9 with TRBJ2-6, with TRBD1 identical over 8 bases. Germline values: CDR1 SEHNR, CDR2 FQNEAQ (reference sequence). The CDR3 runs to 18 residues. The CDR3 nucleotides read TGTGCCAGCAGTTCCGGACAGGGCTTAGACTCTGGGACCAACGTCCTGACTTTC. Protein product: CASSSGQGLDSGTNVLTF.

This rearrangement joins TRBV7-8 to TRBJ2-1; D not certain. Germline CDR1 SGHVS, CDR2 FQNEAQ. Trimming shortened V by 1 base and J by 7 bases, and 20 bases separated the two germline ends. CDR3 length equals 17 residues. CDR3: CASSLDQVASLWNEQFF. The CDR3 DNA reads TGTGCCAGCAGCTTAGATCAGGTGGCTTCCTTATGGAATGAGCAGTTCTTC.

A note on this clonotype: The junction does not match germline at one end; this may be a read error. The chain is built from TRBV7-7 and TRBJ2-1; D perhaps matches TRBD1 (6 bases). Germline V gene data show CDR1 as SSHAT and CDR2 as FNYEAQ (reference sequence). The CDR3 is made up of 15 amino acids. The DNA of the CDR3 is TGTGCTAGCAGCCCCAGGGGCGAGGGTTACAATGAGCAGTCCTTC. As protein: CASSPRGEGYNEQSF. Variable domain in full (rest from reference TRBV7-7 and TRBJ2-1): GAGVSQSPRYKVTKRGQDVTLRCDPISSHATLYWYQQALGQGPEFLTYFNYEAQPDKSGLPSDRFSAERPEGSISTLTIQRTEQRDSAMYRCASSPRGEGYNEQSFGPGTRLTVL.

This clonotype was observed at least ten times. V gene TRBV20-1 combines with J gene TRBJ2-1; tentatively, D is TRBD1 (5 bases). This CDR3 has 10 residues. The germline gives CDR1 DFQATT, CDR2 SNEGSKA (reference sequence). CDR3 region: CTPRRAEQFF. The CDR3 nucleotides are TGCACCCCGCGCAGGGCTGAGCAGTTCTTC.

Points on this clonotype: This is likely a read error, given that the CDR3 carries no conserved phenylalanine or tryptophan at its end. The genes are TRBV20-1 and TRBJ2-7; D gene uncertain. Looked up from germline, CDR1 is DFQATT and CDR2 is SNEGSKA (reference sequence). The CDR3 runs to 14 residues. Between the trimmed V and J ends, which lost 5 bases and 4 bases, there was a span of 18 bases. CDR3 in amino acids: CSASETLVVYEQYL. CDR3 nucleotides: TGCAGTGCTTCTGAGACCCTCGTCGTTTACGAGCAGTACCTC.

The chain recombines TRBV6-6 with TRBJ2-7; 7 bases fit TRBD1. CDR1 and CDR2 from the germline V gene are MNHNY and SVGAGI (reference sequence). The V and J ends lost 7 bases and 2 bases, in that order; junction bases with no gene match: 11. The CDR3 runs 15 residues. CDR3 residues: CASKQLGTEAYEQYF. CDR3 DNA sequence: TGTGCCAGCAAACAACTCGGGACAGAGGCCTACGAGCAGTACTTC.

This rearrangement joins TRBV6-4 to TRBJ2-5; maybe TRBD2 (7 bases). Trimming took 6 bases from V and 1 from J, leaving 15 bases between them. This CDR3 contains 15 residues. The germline gives CDR1 MRHNA, CDR2 SNTAGT. CDR3 in amino acids: CASSLTGGTQETQYF. The CDR3 DNA follows: TGTGCCAGCAGCCTTACGGGGGGCACCCAAGAGACCCAGTACTTC.

The rearrangement uses TRBV15 and TRBJ1-1; D not resolved. The CDR3 totals 15 residues. Germline CDR1 and CDR2: LNHNV and YYDKDF (reference sequence). Trimming removed 1 base from V and 4 bases from J, with 13 bases in between. The CDR3 DNA sequence: TGTGCCACCAGCAGAGGTCCCGCCGATGCCACTGAAGCTTTCTTT. Encoded protein: CATSRGPADATEAFF.

CDR3 bases: TGTGCCAGCGGAACCATCGATCGGACAGAAGATTACGAGCAGTACTTC. Amino acids: CASGTIDRTEDYEQYF. This chain uses TRBV2 with TRBJ2-7; the D gene is possibly TRBD1 (6 bases). Germline assignment: CDR1 SNHLY and CDR2 FYNNEI. Trimming took 8 bases from V and 4 from J, leaving 24 bases between them. CDR3 length equals 16 residues.

This clonotype was seen at least ten times. The chain is built from TRBV4-2 and TRBJ2-3; no firm D call. Per germline, CDR1 LGHNA and CDR2 YNFKEQ. V lost 0 bases, J lost 3 bases, and 4 bases lay in between. The CDR3 spans 13 residues. CDR3 coding DNA: TGTGCCAGCAGCCAAGATTTAACAGATACGCAGTATTTT. Translation gives CASSQDLTDTQYF.

This clonotype was recorded many times. The V call is TRBV29-1, the J call TRBJ2-1, with TRBD1 as a possible D gene (7 bases). The CDR3 runs to 12 residues. Germline V gene data show CDR1 as SQVTM and CDR2 as ANQGSEA. Trimming cost V 7 bases and J 7 bases, with 14 bases left between them. CDR3 region: CSAGGGQNEQFF. The CDR3 nucleotides are TGCAGCGCTGGAGGGGGACAGAATGAGCAGTTCTTC.

The chain carries TRBV10-3 and TRBJ1-1; perhaps TRBD1 as D (5 bases). Germline values: CDR1 ENHRY, CDR2 SYGVKD. There are 15 residues in the CDR3. Between the trimmed V and J ends, which lost 4 bases and 1 base, there was a span of 13 bases. CDR3 DNA sequence: TGTGCCATCAGTGCCCAGGGAATAGGGAACACTGAAGCTTTCTTT. This encodes CAISAQGIGNTEAFF.

This clonotype was observed many times. The V and J genes are TRBV6-5 and TRBJ2-7; 9 bases match TRBD2. The V segment lost 0 bases and the J segment 6 bases; nucleotides outside the gene matches: 6. This CDR3 is 15 amino acids long. The germline V gene has CDR1 MNHEY and CDR2 SVGAGI. Here the CDR3 DNA reads TGTGCCAGCAGTTACTCGGCGGGAGGGTTAGCCGAGCAGTACTTC. Translated, it gives CASSYSAGGLAEQYF.

DNA for the CDR3: TGCAGTGCTAGAGATAGGCTGGCTTATAATTCACCCCTCCACTTT. Translating gives CSARDRLAYNSPLHF. This chain joins TRBV20-1 and TRBJ1-6; no clear D gene. Germline assignment: CDR1 DFQATT and CDR2 SNEGSKA (reference sequence). V was trimmed by 0 bases and J by 4 bases, leaving 10 bases between them. The CDR3 sequence is 15 residues long.

CDR3 protein: CSVDGGGVNEQYF. The DNA for the CDR3 is TGCAGCGTTGACGGGGGAGGGGTGAACGAGCAGTACTTC. The chain uses TRBV29-1 and TRBJ2-7, with 7 bases that match TRBD2. The J segment lost 5 bases and the V segment lost 3 bases, leaving 7 bases of the junction unmatched. The CDR3 is 13 residues long. The V gene's germline CDR1 is SQVTM and CDR2 ANQGSEA.

V is TRBV29-1 and J is TRBJ2-7; D may be TRBD1 or TRBD2 (7 bases each). V gave up 6 bases and J gave up 8 bases, with 14 bases separating them. Looked up from germline, CDR1 is SQVTM and CDR2 is ANQGSEA. The CDR3 runs to 11 residues. This CDR3 is CSVGQGGKQYF. The CDR3 DNA follows: TGCAGCGTCGGTCAGGGGGGGAAGCAGTACTTC.

The rearrangement links TRBV7-9 to TRBJ1-4; D is uncertain. From germline, CDR1 is SEHNR and CDR2 FQNEAQ (reference sequence). CDR3 length: 16 residues. Trimming cost V 6 bases and J 5 bases, with 19 bases left between them. The CDR3 DNA sequence: TGTGCCAGCAGGCCGGTACTAGCGGGAAGGAATGAAAAACTGTTTTTT. Residues: CASRPVLAGRNEKLFF.

This chain joins TRBV2 and TRBJ2-2; TRBD2 agrees at 9 bases. J was trimmed by 7 bases and V by 4 bases; bases with no gene match: 4. This CDR3 has 14 amino acids. The germline gives CDR1 SNHLY, CDR2 FYNNEI. The CDR3 DNA reads TGTGCCAGCAGTGCGTCTAGCGGGATCGGGGAGCTGTTTTTT. Protein: CASSASSGIGELFF.

This sequence joins TRBV20-1 and TRBJ2-7, with D perhaps given as TRBD1 or TRBD2 (5 bases each). Germline values: CDR1 DFQATT, CDR2 SNEGSKA (reference sequence). The CDR3 runs 16 residues. The V end lost 3 bases, the J end lost 2 bases, and 20 bases lay between the germline ends. The CDR3 here is CSASRIRGVSTYEQYF. The CDR3 DNA sequence: TGCAGTGCTAGCCGAATAAGGGGAGTTTCCACCTACGAGCAGTACTTC.

The V gene is TRBV6-2 or TRBV6-3, the J gene TRBJ2-7, with D perhaps matching TRBD2 (6 bases). Trimming pared 2 bases from V and 7 bases from J, leaving 15 bases between. CDR3 length equals 14 residues. Looked up from germline, CDR1 is MNHEY and CDR2 is SVGEGT. CDR3 DNA sequence: TGTGCCAGCAGTTACGGGCCGGGACTTCGAGAGCAGTACTTC. Its translation: CASSYGPGLREQYF.

This clonotype was found a few times. V and J are TRBV20-1 and TRBJ2-5, with 10 bases fitting TRBD2. The CDR3 is 17 amino acids. Trimming cost V 0 bases and J 5 bases; bases outside gene matches: 12. CDR1 and CDR2 from the germline V gene are DFQATT and SNEGSKA (reference sequence). The CDR3 region has the DNA TGCAGTGCTAGAGATCCTGAGCGGGGGGGATCACGGGAGACCCAGTACTTC. It encodes CSARDPERGGSRETQYF.

CDR3 nucleotide sequence: TGCAGTGCTAGAGATAGGGACTTCGCGTACACCGGGGAGCTGTTTTTT. Amino acid sequence: CSARDRDFAYTGELFF. The chain couples TRBV20-1 to TRBJ2-2, with D perhaps matching TRBD2 (6 bases). The CDR3 has 16 residues. The V end was cut by 0 bases, the J end by 3 bases, with 14 bases between. Germline assignment: CDR1 DFQATT and CDR2 SNEGSKA (reference sequence).